Listed here are 14 T cell receptor beta chains from one sample, sequenced in a study of shared clonotypes between healthy human individuals (dated by TCRdb to 2018 to 2021). Libraries were made using the immunoSEQ multiplex PCR assay. The source is immuneACCESS, and TCRdb retained only in-frame sequences with V and J called. Part of the clones is not carried over; for the studies checked, unresolved V genes explain less than half of this, and the remainder is unexplained. The sample profile shows millions of clones; over 85% of them were found once. Together, the top ten hold approximately 0.13% of the sample. Sequencing input: naive CD4+ T cells sorted from blood. According to the study, the label for this sample's cell subset or site signals: CD45RA+ positively selected. Receptors originate from a man aged 18 to 30 in good health.

About this clone itself: Other DNA sequences in the sample encode the same CDR3. The genes are TRBV5-1 and TRBJ1-3, with D possibly being TRBD1 (6 bases). The germline gives CDR1 SGHRS, CDR2 YFSETQ. CDR3 length: 14 residues. V was cut by 3 bases and J by 2 bases, with 9 bases left in between. CDR3 in amino acids: CASSSQGAGNTIYF. In nucleotides, the CDR3 is TGCGCCAGCAGCTCACAGGGAGCTGGAAACACCATATATTTT.

This chain joins TRBV30 and TRBJ1-1, with 9 bases lining up with TRBD1. Looked up from germline, CDR1 is GTSNPN and CDR2 is SVGIG (reference sequence). The CDR3 covers 13 residues. V gave up 2 bases and J gave up 3 bases; unmatched junction bases: 1. In DNA form, the CDR3 reads TGTGCCTGGAGTAGGACAGGGGACACTGAAGCTTTCTTT. This encodes CAWSRTGDTEAFF.

This clone was observed a few times. This same CDR3 is encoded by further DNA sequences in the sample. V and J are TRBV18 and TRBJ1-2, with 7 bases fitting TRBD1. The CDR3 is made up of 13 amino acids. The V segment lost 4 bases and the J segment 4 bases; nucleotides outside the gene matches: 3. Germline V gene lookup returns CDR1 KGHSH and CDR2 LQKENI. The CDR3 sequence: CASSLRDSYGYTF. CDR3 coding DNA: TGTGCCAGCTCACTCCGGGACAGCTATGGCTACACCTTC.

A word on this clone: One end of the junction fails to match germline, which may point to a read error. The rearrangement joins TRBV7-2 to TRBJ2-7; 7 bases are a match to TRBD1. Germline loops: CDR1 SGHTA, CDR2 FQGNSA. This CDR3 is built from 17 residues. DNA of the CDR3: TGTGCCAGCAGCTTAGCGCGTGAGGACAGGAACACCTACGAGCAGTATTTC. It specifies CASSLAREDRNTYEQYF.

This chain connects TRBV7-8 to TRBJ1-2, with 8 bases lining up with TRBD1. V dropped 4 bases and J dropped 0; count of bases not matched to a gene: 4. This CDR3 comprises 15 residues. The germline CDR1 and CDR2 sequences are SGHVS and FQNEAQ. The CDR3 DNA reads as TGTGCCAGCAGCTCGCAGGGGGCCGCTAACTATGGCTACACCTTC. It codes for CASSSQGAANYGYTF.

Only a few counts were recorded for this clone. V and J are TRBV30 and TRBJ2-1; 8 bases fit TRBD1. The CDR3 covers 17 residues. The ends lost 4 bases at V and 0 bases at J; junction bases unmatched: 11. The V gene's germline CDR1 is GTSNPN and CDR2 SVGIG (reference sequence). In DNA form, the CDR3 reads TGTGCCTGGACAAGGACAGGGAAGAAATACTCCTACAATGAGCAGTTCTTC. Protein sequence: CAWTRTGKKYSYNEQFF.

This chain uses TRBV4-1 with TRBJ1-2; 7 positions match TRBD1. Germline lookup yields CDR1 MGHRA and CDR2 YSYEKL. This CDR3 contains 16 residues. V trimming: 0 bases; J trimming: 5 bases; junction bases outside the gene matches: 9. As DNA, the CDR3 is TGCGCCAGCAGCCAAGATCCCACCGGGACAGTTTATGGCTACACCTTC. The encoded protein is CASSQDPTGTVYGYTF.

The chain joins TRBV7-9 to TRBJ2-7; 9 bases align to TRBD1. The V gene end was trimmed by 2 bases and the J gene end by 2 bases; junction bases not matched to a gene: 7. Germline V gives CDR1 SEHNR, CDR2 FQNEAQ (reference sequence). There are 16 residues in the CDR3. The CDR3 loop is CASSLRRDRETYEQYF. DNA for the CDR3: TGTGCCAGCAGCTTACGCCGGGACAGGGAAACCTACGAGCAGTACTTC.

The genes are TRBV21-1 and TRBJ1-6. TRBV21-1 has pseudogene status. The CDR3 totals 18 residues. CDR3 loop: CASSKPPLSSSYNSPLHF. The CDR3 DNA reads as TGTGCCAGCAGCAAACCCCCGCTGTCTAGCTCCTATAATTCACCCCTCCACTTT.

The chain is built from TRBV19 and TRBJ1-2; tentatively, D is TRBD1 (5 bases). The CDR3 contains 14 residues. Trimming took off 7 bases at V and 2 bases at J, with 14 bases between the two ends. CDR1 LNHDA and CDR2 SQIVND come from the germline V gene (reference sequence). The CDR3 here is CASKAQGENYGYTF. The DNA for the CDR3 is TGTGCCAGTAAGGCGCAGGGCGAGAACTATGGCTACACCTTC.

J is TRBJ1-6 and V is TRBV30, with D maybe TRBD1 (6 bases). V lost 1 base and J lost 9, with 10 bases in between. Germline CDR1 is GTSNPN and CDR2 is SVGIG (reference sequence). This CDR3 contains 13 residues. CDR3 sequence reads: CAWSAQGFSPLHF. The CDR3 nucleotides read TGTGCCTGGAGTGCACAGGGATTTTCACCCCTCCACTTT. The variable domain in full, completed from reference TRBV30 and TRBJ1-6, reads SQTIHQWPATLVQPVGSPLSLECTVEGTSNPNLYWYRQAAGRGLQLLFYSVGIGQISSEVPQNLSASRPQDRQFILSSKKLLLSDSGFYLCAWSAQGFSPLHFGNGTRLTVT.

This clone was observed a single time. V usage is TRBV10-3 and J usage is TRBJ2-5, with D perhaps TRBD1 or TRBD2 (5 bases each). The length of the CDR3 is 15 residues. The V end lost 6 bases, the J end lost 4 bases, and 18 bases lay between the germline ends. Germline V gene sequence: CDR1 ENHRY, CDR2 SYGVKD. In nucleotides, the CDR3 is TGTGCCATCAGCGCCAGACAGCGAGAGGGAGAGACCCAGTACTTC. This codes for CAISARQREGETQYF.

This chain joins TRBV5-4 and TRBJ2-5; 10 bases line up with TRBD2. After removal of 2 bases from V and 10 bases from J, the junction contained 11 bases not matched to a gene. Germline loops: CDR1 SGHNT, CDR2 YYREEE (reference sequence). CDR3 size: 15 residues. The CDR3 region is CASSFEAGGTAHQYF. DNA of the CDR3: TGTGCCAGCAGCTTCGAAGCGGGAGGGACCGCCCACCAGTACTTC.

The chain couples TRBV10-1 to TRBJ2-1; 7 bases agree with TRBD1. V shed 2 bases, J shed 3 bases, and the junction held 16 bases outside the gene matches. The CDR3 sequence is 19 residues long. The germline V gene encodes CDR1 WNHNN and CDR2 SYGVQD (reference sequence). CDR3 DNA: TGCGCCAGCAGTGAGAGCCCGAGTTGGACAGGCAATTTCTACAATGAGCAGTTCTTC. Residues: CASSESPSWTGNFYNEQFF.